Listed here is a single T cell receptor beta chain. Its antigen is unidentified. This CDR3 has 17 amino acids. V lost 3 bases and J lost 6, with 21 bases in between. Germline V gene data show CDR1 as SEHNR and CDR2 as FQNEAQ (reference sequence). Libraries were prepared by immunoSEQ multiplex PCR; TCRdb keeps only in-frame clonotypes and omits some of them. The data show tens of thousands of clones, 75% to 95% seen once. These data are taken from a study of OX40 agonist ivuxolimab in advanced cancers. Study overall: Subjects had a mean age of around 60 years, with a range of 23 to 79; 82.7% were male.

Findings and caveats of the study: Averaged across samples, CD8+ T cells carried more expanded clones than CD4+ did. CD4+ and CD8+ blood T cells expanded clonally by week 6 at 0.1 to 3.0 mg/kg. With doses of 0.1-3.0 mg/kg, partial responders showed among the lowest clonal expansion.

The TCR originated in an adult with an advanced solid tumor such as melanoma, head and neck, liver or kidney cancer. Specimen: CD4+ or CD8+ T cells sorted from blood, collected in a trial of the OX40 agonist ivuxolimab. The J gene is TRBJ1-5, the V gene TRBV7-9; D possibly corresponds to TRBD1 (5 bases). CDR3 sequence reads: CASSFVMGGRLVQPQHF. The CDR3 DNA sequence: TGTGCCAGCAGCTTCGTTATGGGGGGTAGGCTTGTTCAGCCCCAGCATTTT. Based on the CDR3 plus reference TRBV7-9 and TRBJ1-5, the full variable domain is DTGVSQNPRHKITKRGQNVTFRCDPISEHNRLYWYRQTLGQGPEFLTYFQNEAQLEKSRLLSDRFSAERPKGSFSTLEIQRTEQGDSAMYLCASSFVMGGRLVQPQHFGDGTRLSIL.